Each of the 27 T cell receptor beta chains below was sequenced from the same sample in a study of blood T cells in healthy people across ages (dated by TCRdb to between 2014 and 2017). Libraries were built with 5' RACE. Sequencing relied on an Illumina HiSeq 2500. A second about 7 to 11 cycle PCR used a sample-barcoded 5' primer and a J-beta primer mix. TCRdb reprocessing: public reads trimmed at Q25 with fastp, clones called with MiXCR, in-frame beta chains kept. Entries that share a CDR3 protein sequence are merged under the most common genes and DNA. This sample holds about 560,000 distinct CDR3 sequences; about 26% were observed only once. Over 3.5% of the sample rests with the top ten. A further study also used this sample, focusing on T cells of mothers and their children.

The sequenced sample was blood. The receptors derive from a boy aged 2 to 10 in good health.

The V call is TRBV14, the J call TRBJ1-1; no clear D. Germline CDR1 is SGHDN and CDR2 is FVKESK. This CDR3 is built from 16 residues. The V gene lost 0 bases and the J gene lost 0 bases, with 11 bases spanning the gap. The CDR3 loop is CASSQDLGGMNTEAFF. In DNA, the CDR3 is TGTGCCAGCAGCCAAGACCTCGGCGGGATGAACACTGAAGCTTTCTTT.

This chain joins TRBV12-3 or TRBV12-4 and TRBJ2-2; D unresolved. The V end was cut by 2 bases, the J end by 1 base, with 11 bases between. This CDR3 is built from 16 residues. CDR3 loop: CASSLSANGNTGELFF. The CDR3 DNA follows: TGTGCCAGCAGTTTAAGTGCGAACGGGAACACCGGGGAGCTGTTTTTT.

This clonotype was observed a single time. The chain joins TRBV20-1 to TRBJ2-3, with D unresolved. Trimming stripped 0 bases from V and 1 base from J, with 14 bases between. Per the germline V gene, CDR1 is DFQATT and CDR2 is SNEGSKA (reference sequence). The CDR3 length is 16 residues. The CDR3 sequence is CSARDRIAPRTDTQYF. The CDR3 nucleotides are TGCAGTGCTAGAGATCGGATCGCCCCCCGCACAGATACGCAGTATTTT.

This chain connects TRBV6-6 to TRBJ2-1; D might be TRBD2 (5 bases). The ends were cut back, 6 bases at V and 6 bases at J, with 18 bases in the middle. CDR1 MNHNY and CDR2 SVGAGI come from the germline V gene (reference sequence). This CDR3 has 15 residues. The CDR3 region has the DNA TGTGCCAGCAGGGAGGTTAGCGCACAAGGCAATGAGCAGTTCTTC. The encoded protein is CASREVSAQGNEQFF.

This clonotype turned up a few times. This chain connects TRBV14 to TRBJ2-1; D call uncertain. This CDR3 has 13 amino acids. Germline CDR1 and CDR2: SGHDN and FVKESK. The germline V and J ends were trimmed by 4 bases and 4 bases, with 8 bases remaining between them. Written as DNA, the CDR3 is TGTGCCAGCAGCCCCCACAGTTACAATGAGCAGTTCTTC. Its translation is CASSPHSYNEQFF. The full variable domain, completed using reference TRBV14 and TRBJ2-1, is EAGVTQFPSHSVIEKGQTVTLRCDPISGHDNLYWYRRVMGKEIKFLLHFVKESKQDESGMPNNRFLAERTGGTYSTLKVQPAELEDSGVYFCASSPHSYNEQFFGPGTRLTVL.

This clonotype was seen only a few times. This CDR3 reads CSAYTAGGLETQYF. For the CDR3, the DNA is TGCAGTGCGTACACTGCGGGGGGCCTGGAGACCCAGTACTTC. The V gene is TRBV20-1, the J gene TRBJ2-5; 8 bases align to TRBD2. Germline trimming cut 6 bases from V and 5 bases from J; bases unmatched to any gene: 11. This CDR3 has 14 residues. Per the germline V gene, CDR1 is DFQATT and CDR2 is SNEGSKA (reference sequence).

The chain has TRBV6-5 and TRBJ2-7; 9 bases map to TRBD2. Germline V gives CDR1 MNHEY, CDR2 SVGAGI. CDR3 length: 18 amino acids. J lost 3 bases, V lost 2 bases, and 14 bases had no gene match. CDR3 protein: CASSYRGSGGRVVYEQYF. The CDR3 DNA reads as TGTGCCAGCAGTTACAGAGGATCGGGCGGGAGGGTCGTCTACGAGCAGTACTTC.

A few counts support this clonotype. The chain is built from TRBV29-1 and TRBJ2-1; 13 nucleotides match TRBD2. Germline trimming cut 4 bases from V and 0 bases from J; bases unmatched to any gene: 6. CDR1 and CDR2 (germline): SQVTM, ANQGSEA. This CDR3 is built from 17 residues. As DNA, the CDR3 is TGCAGCGTTGCCCGACTAGCGGGGGGAAGCTCCTACAATGAGCAGTTCTTC. Protein sequence: CSVARLAGGSSYNEQFF.

This clonotype has at least ten counts. The chain uses TRBV3-1 and TRBJ2-5, with D unclear. The germline V gene encodes CDR1 LGHDT and CDR2 YNNKEL (reference sequence). The V and J ends lost 4 bases and 2 bases respectively, with 8 bases between them. The CDR3 has 13 residues. CDR3 in amino acids: CASSRFLQETQYF. CDR3 nucleotide sequence: TGTGCCAGCAGCCGTTTCCTTCAAGAGACCCAGTACTTC.

This rearrangement joins TRBV28 to TRBJ2-4; D ambiguous. The CDR3 has 16 amino acids. Trimming cost V 6 bases and J 0 bases, with 15 bases left between them. Germline V gene lookup returns CDR1 MDHEN and CDR2 SYDVKM. CDR3: CASSSDGPLAKNIQYF. The CDR3 nucleotides read TGTGCCAGCAGCTCAGATGGACCCTTAGCCAAAAACATTCAGTACTTC. The whole variable domain, filled in from reference TRBV28 and TRBJ2-4, reads DVKVTQSSRYLVKRTGEKVFLECVQDMDHENMFWYRQDPGLGLRLIYFSYDVKMKEKGDIPEGYSVSREKKERFSLILESASTNQTSMYLCASSSDGPLAKNIQYFGAGTRLSVL.

V gene TRBV27 combines with J gene TRBJ1-2; D might be TRBD1 (5 bases). V dropped 6 bases and J dropped 4 bases, with 12 bases sitting between them. Germline V gene data show CDR1 as MNHEY and CDR2 as SMNVEV (reference sequence). The CDR3 has 13 residues. The CDR3, as DNA: TGTGCCAGCAGGACTCCAGGGTTCTATGGCTACACCTTC. Its protein product is CASRTPGFYGYTF.

This chain joins TRBV5-1 and TRBJ1-5, with 8 nucleotides matching TRBD1. The CDR3 is 16 amino acids. From germline, CDR1 is SGHRS and CDR2 YFSETQ. Losses at the gene ends were 7 bases for V and 5 bases for J; bases not matched to a gene: 14. The CDR3 DNA is TGCGCCAGCGTTAGGACAGGGATTCGGGGAGATCAGCCCCAGCATTTT. This encodes CASVRTGIRGDQPQHF.

This rearrangement joins TRBV6-1 to TRBJ2-3; 7 nucleotides match TRBD1. Germline-derived CDR1 and CDR2 are MNHNS and SASEGT. J was trimmed by 3 bases and V by 1 base; bases with no gene match: 4. The CDR3 is 15 residues long. CDR3 sequence (DNA): TGTGCCAGCAGTGAAGGGACAGGCTCGACAGATACGCAGTATTTT. Translating gives CASSEGTGSTDTQYF.

This rearrangement joins TRBV5-1 to TRBJ1-6; possible D gene TRBD1, 5 bases. The V end lost 0 bases, the J end lost 9 bases, and 13 bases lay between the germline ends. Germline loops: CDR1 SGHRS, CDR2 YFSETQ. CDR3 length: 15 residues. CDR3 coding DNA: TGCGCCAGCAGCTTGGAAGGGTCAGGGCGTTCACCCCTCCACTTT. Translation: CASSLEGSGRSPLHF. The full variable domain, in which reference TRBV5-1 and TRBJ1-6 provide the parts outside the CDR3, is KAGVTQTPRYLIKTRGQQVTLSCSPISGHRSVSWYQQTPGQGLQFLFEYFSETQRNKGNFPGRFSGRQFSNSRSEMNVSTLELGDSALYLCASSLEGSGRSPLHFGNGTRLTVT.

The sample holds one count of this clonotype. The CDR3 region has the DNA TGCGCCAGCAGCCAAGCGACCGGGGGGCCTGAGCAGTACTTC. Translated, it gives CASSQATGGPEQYF. This chain joins TRBV4-3 and TRBJ2-7; weak D call: TRBD2 (7 bases). Germline V gene sequence: CDR1 LGHNA, CDR2 YSLEER. V was clipped by 1 base and J by 7 bases, with 14 bases between them. The CDR3 runs 14 residues.

V usage is TRBV27 and J usage is TRBJ1-1; unclear D gene. This CDR3 has 14 residues. Trimming removed 0 bases at V and 4 bases at J, with 9 bases between. The germline CDR1 and CDR2 sequences are MNHEY and SMNVEV (reference sequence). The CDR3 loop reads CASSLSVEGTEAFF. The CDR3 DNA sequence: TGTGCCAGCAGTTTATCAGTTGAGGGCACTGAAGCTTTCTTT.

This clonotype turned up a few times. The gene calls are TRBV27 and TRBJ2-5; D may be TRBD1 or TRBD2 (5 bases each). The J call is uncertain, as TRBJ2-7 better fits the DNA end. Germline CDR1 MNHEY, CDR2 SMNVEV (reference sequence). The CDR3 is 12 amino acids. CDR3 sequence (DNA): TGTGCCAGCAGTTTGAGGGGAACCGAGCAGTACTTC. It is translated as CASSLRGTEQYF.

The chain links TRBV6-5 to TRBJ1-4; 12 nucleotides align to TRBD1. Trimming cost V 6 bases and J 10 bases; bases outside gene matches: 6. The CDR3 runs to 14 residues. Germline V gene data show CDR1 as MNHEY and CDR2 as SVGAGI. CDR3 in DNA: TGTGCCAGCAGCTACCGGGACAGGGGGCCAAAACTGTTTTTT. Residues: CASSYRDRGPKLFF.

This clonotype showed up many times. This CDR3 reads CASSQVPGLAGPADTQYF. The DNA for the CDR3 is TGCGCCAGCAGCCAAGTACCGGGACTAGCGGGACCAGCGGATACGCAGTATTTT. The V call is TRBV4-1, the J call TRBJ2-3; 13 positions match TRBD2. The CDR3 totals 18 residues. CDR1 MGHRA and CDR2 YSYEKL come from the germline V gene. V lost 1 base, J lost 6 bases, and 10 bases stayed unmatched.

This chain uses TRBV28 with TRBJ1-2; D ambiguous. The germline V and J ends were trimmed by 3 bases and 3 bases, with 11 bases remaining between them. The germline V gene has CDR1 MDHEN and CDR2 SYDVKM. The CDR3 loop spans 14 amino acids. The CDR3 region is CASSFSGLYYGYTF. CDR3 DNA: TGTGCCAGCAGTTTTAGTGGGTTATACTATGGCTACACCTTC.

This chain connects TRBV4-2 to TRBJ2-5; 11 bases match TRBD2. The CDR3 runs 15 residues. The V segment lost 4 bases and the J segment 2 bases; nucleotides outside the gene matches: 3. Germline V CDR1 and CDR2: LGHNA, YNFKEQ. The CDR3 loop reads CASSRGTSGQETQYF. CDR3 nucleotide sequence: TGTGCCAGCAGCCGGGGGACTAGCGGACAAGAGACCCAGTACTTC.

This rearrangement joins TRBV15 to TRBJ2-7, with a possible D match to TRBD2 (6 bases). Per the germline V gene, CDR1 is LNHNV and CDR2 is YYDKDF (reference sequence). Trimming took 1 base from V and 0 from J, leaving 7 bases between them. CDR3 size: 14 residues. The CDR3 nucleotides read TGTGCCACCAGCAGAGGCGGGACCTCCTACGAGCAGTACTTC. As protein: CATSRGGTSYEQYF. The full variable domain, rest sourced from reference TRBV15 and TRBJ2-7, is DAMVIQNPRYQVTQFGKPVTLSCSQTLNHNVMYWYQQKSSQAPKLLFHYYDKDFNNEADTPDNFQSRRPNTSFCFLDIRSPGLGDTAMYLCATSRGGTSYEQYFGPGTRLTVT.

This clonotype was observed a handful of times. The chain couples TRBV10-3 to TRBJ2-5; D is unclear. The end of the DNA aligns better with TRBJ2-7, so the J call may be wrong. The CDR3 extends over 14 amino acids. Germline CDR1 and CDR2: ENHRY and SYGVKD. CDR3 DNA: TGTGCCATCAGTGAGTCAGGCAGTCCCTACGAGCAGTACTTC. Its translation is CAISESGSPYEQYF.

The chain joins TRBV6-5 to TRBJ2-7; 7 positions match TRBD2. Germline loops: CDR1 MNHEY, CDR2 SVGAGI. V dropped 0 bases and J dropped 4; count of bases not matched to a gene: 12. This CDR3 region has 17 residues. CDR3 nucleotide sequence: TGTGCCAGCAGTTACTCGACGGTGCGGACTAGTAGTTACGAGCAGTACTTC. Its translation: CASSYSTVRTSSYEQYF.

This rearrangement joins TRBV12-3 or TRBV12-4 to TRBJ1-1; D might be TRBD1 (6 bases). V was trimmed by 5 bases and J by 10 bases, leaving 17 bases between them. The CDR3 loop spans 13 amino acids. CDR3 protein: CASSGRQEVGAFF. CDR3 sequence (DNA): TGTGCCAGCAGTGGGCGACAGGAGGTGGGAGCTTTCTTT.

This clonotype has just a few counts. The rearrangement uses TRBV3-1 and TRBJ2-5, with 8 bases that match TRBD2. This CDR3 comprises 14 residues. J gave up 4 bases and V 2 bases, and 3 bases lay outside the gene matches. The germline V gene has CDR1 LGHDT and CDR2 YNNKEL (reference sequence). CDR3 in DNA: TGTGCCAGCAGCCAAACTAGCGGAGGAGAGACCCAGTACTTC. Protein sequence: CASSQTSGGETQYF.

This clonotype was seen only a few times. The V call is TRBV9, the J call TRBJ2-5, with 7 bases fitting TRBD2. The J call may not be correct, given that the DNA end is closer to TRBJ2-7. This CDR3 region has 15 residues. Germline V gene sequence: CDR1 SGDLS, CDR2 YYNGEE. This chain's CDR3 is CASSPRPGLHYEQYF. The CDR3 bases are TGTGCCAGCAGCCCCCGACCGGGACTACACTACGAGCAGTACTTC.